A single T cell receptor beta chain is shown here with its context. Its recognized antigen is unknown. No base quality information exists; no much larger clone differs at one position. Healthy HIV-negative adults with no recently reported acute infections or vaccinations were included as donors. Every donor was a Caucasian adult living in Nashville, Tennessee, USA. CD4+ T cells were enriched by magnetic negative selection, after which naive cells were positively selected on CD45RA and the negative fraction was taken as the memory subset. After blood collection by leukapheresis, PBMCs were isolated using Ficoll-Histopaque density gradient centrifugation and then cryopreserved in the vapor phase of liquid nitrogen. Analytical flow cytometry was used to check the purity and quantity of each magnetically sorted T cell population. Each sorted fraction had its genomic DNA isolated and then quantified by UV absorbance on a Nanodrop 2000c.

The sample belongs to a study of shared clonotypes between healthy human individuals (dated by TCRdb to between 2020 and 2021). With respect to the entire study: A couple of women and a few men aged 18 to 49 years were included in the cohort. Per donor, three plates each were used for CD4 naive and CD4 memory, two for CD8 naive, and one for CD8 memory. To estimate repertoire size and how much clonotype sharing occurs between individuals, the study deeply sequenced the blood TCR repertoires of about 5 healthy adults. To increase sequencing depth and limit assay-specific biases, different laboratories used diverse techniques to prepare libraries and sequence TCR repertoires. Leukapheresis yielded between about 0.94 and 8.9 billion PBMCs per donor.

V and J lose 4 bases and 7 bases, and a span of 11 bases separates them. The CDR3 numbers 13 residues from cysteine through phenylalanine. This entry keeps only the CDR3 DNA: 39 bases, framed from base 1. According to the germline V gene (reference sequence), CDR1 reads LNHDA and CDR2 reads SQIVND. TCR CDR3 regions were amplified from genomic DNA by multiplex PCR using the deep immunoSEQ assay. Extracted genomic DNA from each cell subset was distributed evenly across all wells of several immunoSEQ 96-well plates, and each plate was treated as a replicate. For sorted subsets, approximately 0.2 ug of genomic DNA, equivalent to 30,000 or so T cell genomes, went into each replicate PCR. The purified libraries were quantified using a Qubit 3.0 fluorometer, sized with a Bioanalyzer 2100, and then quantified again using the KAPA Library Quantification kit. Each immunoSEQ 96-well plate was sequenced on its own single-read 150-cycle Illumina NextSeq 550 flow cell. As for the original processing: Because only junctional sequences without quality scores were contained in the immunoSEQ output, filtering matching that applied to full-length reads could not be performed. To assign V/J genes and CDR3, sequences were annotated against IMGT germline references using PyIR, a Python wrapper for IgBLAST v1.9. Reads were removed for weak V/J assignments (E-value above 1e-6), missing CDR3, stop codons, out-of-frame junctions, or ambiguous translated residues. V3J clonotypes were defined by identical inferred V gene, J gene, and CDR3 amino acid sequence. To compute the percentage overlap between repertoires, the number of shared unique clonotypes was divided by the size of the smaller repertoire. Repertoire richness was assessed with RTK rarefaction, the Chao1 estimator, and Recon v2.1 estimates of unobserved clonotypes. Generation probabilities were computed with OLGA for all TCRbeta clonotypes obtained by the gDNA method from four donors. This immuneACCESS table, as held by TCRdb, lists in-frame sequences with V and J called but not all clones. Of the missing ones, under half trace to an unresolved V gene in checked studies; the others have no known cause. The V and J calls and the clone size are those of that table, but D and trimming were determined from the DNA. The sample includes about 2.4 million clones, with around 94% observed a single time. The ten largest clones represent over 0.12% of the sample.

Points the paper makes about the study in general: Because the study included a small number of donors, the genetic and exposure-history diversity represented was limited. Even with the large sequencing depth, rarefaction of the sorted-subset datasets indicated that sequencing was incomplete. Higher generation probabilities were observed for clonotypes shared by all four sorted-subset donors than for non-shared clonotypes. Pairwise subsampling indicated that sequencing depth was expected to affect the degree of clonotype sharing among donors. Naive subsets generally had larger estimated clonotype richness than memory subsets. When a few donors were compared, the shared fraction of clonotypes was about 5% for naive CD4, approximately 3.5% for naive CD8, 2.3% for memory CD4, and 0.35% to 0.5% for memory CD8. Only blood was sampled, and tissue TCR repertoires likely differ from those in blood.

This TCR was recovered from a man aged 18 to 29 in good health. The chain links TRBV19 with TRBJ1-5, with no confident D gene call. The specimen was naive CD4+ T cells sorted from blood. The cell subset or site label for this specimen denotes: CD45RA+ positively selected. The nucleotide sequence is TGTGCCAGTAGTAGGGGTTCGGGCCAGCCCCAGCATTTT. Its translation is CASSRGSGQPQHF.